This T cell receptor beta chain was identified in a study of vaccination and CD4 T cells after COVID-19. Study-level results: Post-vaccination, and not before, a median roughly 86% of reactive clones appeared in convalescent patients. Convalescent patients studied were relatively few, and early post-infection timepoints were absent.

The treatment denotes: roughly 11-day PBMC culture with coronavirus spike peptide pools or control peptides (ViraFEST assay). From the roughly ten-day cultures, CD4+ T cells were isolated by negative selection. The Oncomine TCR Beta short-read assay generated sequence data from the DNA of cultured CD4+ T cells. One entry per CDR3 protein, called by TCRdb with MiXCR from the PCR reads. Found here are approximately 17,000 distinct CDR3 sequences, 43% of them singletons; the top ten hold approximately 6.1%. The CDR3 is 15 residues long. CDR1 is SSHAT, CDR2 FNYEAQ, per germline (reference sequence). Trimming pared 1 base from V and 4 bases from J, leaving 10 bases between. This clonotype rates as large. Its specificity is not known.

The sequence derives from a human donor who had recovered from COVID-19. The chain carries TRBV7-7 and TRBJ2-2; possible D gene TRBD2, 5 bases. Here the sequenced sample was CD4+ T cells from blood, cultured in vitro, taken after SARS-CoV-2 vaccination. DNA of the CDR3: TGTGCCAGCAGCTTAGAAACCGCGGGCACCGGGGAGCTGTTTTTT. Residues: CASSLETAGTGELFF.